A selection of T cell receptor beta chains follows, all from one sample in a study of shared clonotypes between healthy human individuals. Sequencing used immunoSEQ multiplex PCR; TCRdb keeps in-frame clones, though not all of them. Among 950,000 to 1,100,000 clones listed, around three quarters were seen once. The sample was memory CD4+ T cells from PBMCs. Source of these receptors: a man aged 18 to 35 in good health. Some clones in this sample may be carry-over from other donors' samples. Both conserved end residues are part of each CDR3. Fields, in order: D gene, V gene, J gene, clone size, CDR3 DNA, CDR3 protein. The D gene is left open where the match is weak. Some rows have no size entry. The others give once, few or many, or a class for an expanded clone.

d_gene: NA
v_gene: TRBV18
j_gene: TRBJ2-7
abundance: NA
CDR3nt: TGTGCCAGCTCACCACCTAGCTCCTACGAGCAGTACTTC
CDR3aa: CASSPPSSYEQYF

d_gene: NA
v_gene: TRBV2
j_gene: TRBJ2-1
abundance: once
CDR3nt: TGTGCCAGCAGTGGTCAGGCGAACAATGAGCAGTTCTTC
CDR3aa: CASSGQANNEQFF

d_gene: NA
v_gene: TRBV7-2
j_gene: TRBJ2-5
abundance: few
CDR3nt: TGTGCCAGCAGCATCGGACAGCAAGAGACCCAGTACTTC
CDR3aa: CASSIGQQETQYF

d_gene: NA
v_gene: TRBV2
j_gene: TRBJ1-2
abundance: NA
CDR3nt: TGTGCCAGCATGACAGCCGGGCTCTATGGCTACACCTTC
CDR3aa: CASMTAGLYGYTF

d_gene: TRBD1
v_gene: TRBV27
j_gene: TRBJ2-7
abundance: NA
CDR3nt: TGTGCCAGCAGTCCCCCGTGGGACAGGGGACCCTACGAGCAGTACTTC
CDR3aa: CASSPPWDRGPYEQYF

d_gene: NA
v_gene: TRBV19
j_gene: TRBJ1-2
abundance: NA
CDR3nt: TGTGCCAGTAGTAGCGGCAGCGCCTATGGCTACACCTTC
CDR3aa: CASSSGSAYGYTF

d_gene: TRBD1
v_gene: TRBV15
j_gene: TRBJ1-5
abundance: NA
CDR3nt: TGTGCCACCAGCAGAGCCTTAGGGACAGCCAATCAGCCCCAGCATTTT
CDR3aa: CATSRALGTANQPQHF

d_gene: TRBD2
v_gene: TRBV19
j_gene: TRBJ2-7
abundance: NA
CDR3nt: TGTGCCAGTAGTGCCCCCGGGAGGGCCTCCTACGAGCAGTACTTC
CDR3aa: CASSAPGRASYEQYF

d_gene: NA
v_gene: TRBV25-1
j_gene: TRBJ1-5
abundance: few
CDR3nt: TGTGCCAGCAGTCCAGGTCATAGCAATCAGCCCCAGCATTTT
CDR3aa: CASSPGHSNQPQHF

d_gene: NA
v_gene: TRBV7-9
j_gene: TRBJ2-7
abundance: NA
CDR3nt: TGTGCCAGCAGCTTCTCAATCGGGACTTTCTTCTACGAGCAGTACTTC
CDR3aa: CASSFSIGTFFYEQYF

d_gene: NA
v_gene: TRBV27
j_gene: TRBJ1-1
abundance: NA
CDR3nt: TGTGCCAGCAAACAGTTTAGTCAAAACACTGAAGCTTTCTTT
CDR3aa: CASKQFSQNTEAFF

d_gene: NA
v_gene: TRBV5-1
j_gene: TRBJ2-1
abundance: NA
CDR3nt: TGCGCCAGCAGCGGGAGCGACGCCAATGAGCAGTTCTTC
CDR3aa: CASSGSDANEQFF

d_gene: NA
v_gene: TRBV5-4
j_gene: TRBJ1-2
abundance: NA
CDR3nt: TGTGCCAGCAGCGTTAAGTCACAAACGCCCTATGGCTACACCTTC
CDR3aa: CASSVKSQTPYGYTF

d_gene: NA
v_gene: TRBV10-1
j_gene: TRBJ2-5
abundance: NA
CDR3nt: TGCGCCAGCAGTGGACCGGGACAACCAAGAGACCAGTACTTC
CDR3aa: CASSGPGQPRDQYF

d_gene: NA
v_gene: TRBV19
j_gene: TRBJ1-2
abundance: few
CDR3nt: TGTGCCAGTAGTGCGAGATCAGGGGCTACTAACTATGGCTACACCTTC
CDR3aa: CASSARSGATNYGYTF

d_gene: NA
v_gene: TRBV28
j_gene: TRBJ2-1
abundance: NA
CDR3nt: TGTGCCAGCAGTTTAGTAGGTAGCGGAGCCAGCAATGAGCAGTTCTTC
CDR3aa: CASSLVGSGASNEQFF

d_gene: TRBD1
v_gene: TRBV7-9
j_gene: TRBJ1-4
abundance: NA
CDR3nt: TGTGCCAGCAGCTCAATCCGGGACAGGGCTAATGAAAAACTGTTTTTT
CDR3aa: CASSSIRDRANEKLFF

d_gene: NA
v_gene: TRBV7-3
j_gene: TRBJ2-5
abundance: once
CDR3nt: TGTGCCAGCAGCTCGGTGGGGGGCGGAGAGACCCAGTACTTC
CDR3aa: CASSSVGGGETQYF

d_gene: NA
v_gene: TRBV28
j_gene: TRBJ2-7
abundance: NA
CDR3nt: TGTGCCAGCAGTTGGATGAGCGAGCAGTACTTC
CDR3aa: CASSWMSEQYF

d_gene: NA
v_gene: TRBV19
j_gene: TRBJ1-5
abundance: NA
CDR3nt: TGTGCCAGTAGTATTCAAGGGGCCCAGCATTTT
CDR3aa: CASSIQGAQHF

d_gene: NA
v_gene: TRBV28
j_gene: TRBJ2-7
abundance: NA
CDR3nt: TGTGCCAGCAGTTTAGGGGACTTTTTGAGCTCCTACGAGCAGTACTTC
CDR3aa: CASSLGDFLSSYEQYF

d_gene: TRBD1
v_gene: TRBV27
j_gene: TRBJ2-4
abundance: NA
CDR3nt: TGTGCCAGCAGTTTGGCAGGGGGGTACTTC
CDR3aa: CASSLAGGYF

d_gene: TRBD2
v_gene: TRBV4-1
j_gene: TRBJ2-5
abundance: NA
CDR3nt: TGCGCCAGCAGCCAAAGGGGACTAGCGGGAGAGACCCAGTACTTC
CDR3aa: CASSQRGLAGETQYF

d_gene: NA
v_gene: TRBV27
j_gene: TRBJ2-1
abundance: NA
CDR3nt: TGTGCCAGCAGGTCCCTAGACGGCAATGAGCAGTTCTTC
CDR3aa: CASRSLDGNEQFF

d_gene: TRBD2
v_gene: TRBV28
j_gene: TRBJ2-1
abundance: few
CDR3nt: TGTGCCAGCAGAACTACTAGCGGGAGGGCCTATGAGCAGTTCTTC
CDR3aa: CASRTTSGRAYEQFF

d_gene: TRBD1
v_gene: TRBV28
j_gene: TRBJ1-5
abundance: NA
CDR3nt: TGTGCCAGCAGCTTCGTCTTTTCGTTGGCAGGGGGAAATTTCCAGCCCCAGCATTTT
CDR3aa: CASSFVFSLAGGNFQPQHF

d_gene: NA
v_gene: TRBV6-1
j_gene: TRBJ1-4
abundance: once
CDR3nt: TGTGCCAGCAATCTTCGGCCGTTAAATGAAAAACTGTTTTTT
CDR3aa: CASNLRPLNEKLFF

d_gene: NA
v_gene: TRBV6-5
j_gene: TRBJ1-2
abundance: NA
CDR3nt: TGTGCCAGCAGTCCAGACCTGGACAGCTACTATGGCTACACCTTC
CDR3aa: CASSPDLDSYYGYTF

d_gene: NA
v_gene: TRBV6-6
j_gene: TRBJ1-2
abundance: NA
CDR3nt: TGTGCCAGCAGTTACGGGGGTCAGCCCTATGGCTACACCTTC
CDR3aa: CASSYGGQPYGYTF

d_gene: TRBD1
v_gene: TRBV5-1
j_gene: TRBJ2-6
abundance: NA
CDR3nt: TGCGCCAGCAGCTTACAGGGGCTGGGCGGGGCCAACGTCCTGACTTTC
CDR3aa: CASSLQGLGGANVLTF

d_gene: NA
v_gene: TRBV29-1
j_gene: TRBJ1-1
abundance: NA
CDR3nt: TGCAGCGTTACGCGGGACTTCACTGAAGCTTTCTTT
CDR3aa: CSVTRDFTEAFF

d_gene: NA
v_gene: TRBV28
j_gene: TRBJ1-1
abundance: NA
CDR3nt: TGTGCCAGCAGTTTCTCACCTCCCTTGAGTAAAGCTTTCTTT
CDR3aa: CASSFSPPLSKAFF

d_gene: NA
v_gene: TRBV2
j_gene: TRBJ2-1
abundance: NA
CDR3nt: TGTGCCAGCAGCGAAATAGACTACTACAATGAGCAGTTCTTC
CDR3aa: CASSEIDYYNEQFF

d_gene: NA
v_gene: TRBV25-1
j_gene: TRBJ2-7
abundance: NA
CDR3nt: TGTGCCAGCAGTCTCCGGGACCCCTACGAGCAGTACTTC
CDR3aa: CASSLRDPYEQYF

d_gene: TRBD1
v_gene: TRBV15
j_gene: TRBJ1-1
abundance: NA
CDR3nt: TGTGCCACCACTCCACAGGGGGGCACTGAAGCTTTCTTT
CDR3aa: CATTPQGGTEAFF

d_gene: TRBD2
v_gene: TRBV5-4
j_gene: TRBJ2-1
abundance: NA
CDR3nt: TGTGCCAGCAGACGAGGACTAGCGGGAGACAATGAGCAGTTCTTC
CDR3aa: CASRRGLAGDNEQFF

d_gene: TRBD1
v_gene: TRBV7-9
j_gene: TRBJ1-3
abundance: NA
CDR3nt: TGTGCCAGCAGCTTAGAGCAGGGGGCTGGAAACACCATATATTTT
CDR3aa: CASSLEQGAGNTIYF

d_gene: NA
v_gene: TRBV30
j_gene: TRBJ1-4
abundance: NA
CDR3nt: TGTGCCTGGAGTGATTGGCGAGTAAGAGGTGAAAAACTGTTTTTT
CDR3aa: CAWSDWRVRGEKLFF

d_gene: TRBD1
v_gene: TRBV2
j_gene: TRBJ1-1
abundance: many
CDR3nt: TGTGCCAGCAACGACAGGGGGCTCACTGAAGCTTTCTTT
CDR3aa: CASNDRGLTEAFF

d_gene: NA
v_gene: TRBV18
j_gene: TRBJ1-3
abundance: NA
CDR3nt: TGTGCCAGCTCACCACCGGAGGGGGTTGGAAACACCATATATTTT
CDR3aa: CASSPPEGVGNTIYF

d_gene: TRBD1
v_gene: TRBV4-1
j_gene: TRBJ2-3
abundance: NA
CDR3nt: TGCGCCAGCAGCCAAGGAGGCAGGGGGCCCCTCACAGATACGCAGTATTTT
CDR3aa: CASSQGGRGPLTDTQYF